This T cell receptor (beta chain) was identified during a study of shared clonotypes between healthy human individuals. Some clones are missing from TCRdb's copy, which holds only in-frame ones; the method was immunoSEQ multiplex PCR. The repertoire holds around 2,000,000 clones, with approximately 94% as singletons. The CDR3 totals 13 residues. Germline loops: CDR1 MNHEY, CDR2 SVGAGI. Trimming took off 7 bases at V and 7 bases at J, with 16 bases between the two ends. In the naive CD8 group, cells lacked CD45RO and were positively selected for CCR7, so terminally differentiated effector memory CD45RA+ cells were left out.

The sequenced sample was naive CD8+ T cells sorted from blood. The sequence was collected from a man aged 18 to 30 in good health. This chain joins TRBV6-5 and TRBJ1-1, with D uncertain. CDR3 residues: CASIRPNEGEAFF. CDR3 bases: TGTGCCAGCATCAGACCAAACGAGGGTGAAGCTTTCTTT.